A selection of T cell receptor beta chains follows, all from one sample in a study of CD8 T cells in Susac syndrome. TCRdb used MiXCR to reprocess the immunoSEQ multiplex PCR reads, holding one entry per CDR3 protein. The sample has about 300,000 distinct CDR3 sequences, over 75% seen once. The sample consisted of CD8+ T cells from PBMCs. Every receptor here comes from a human donor with multiple sclerosis. Each CDR3 is given with its conserved first and last residue.

V	length	J	CDR3
TRBV25-1	13	TRBJ2-1	CASSGLPYNEQFF
TRBV28	15	TRBJ2-7	CASTMYRDPTYEQYF
TRBV5-6	16	TRBJ2-3	CASRTLRDRSIDTQYF
TRBV29-1	13	TRBJ2-7	CSVVSGRRYEQYF
TRBV12-3/TRBV12-4	18	TRBJ2-3	CASSSLGQADRYTDTQYF
TRBV11-2	18	TRBJ2-1	CASSLDHRLAGTYNEQFF
TRBV6-5	12	TRBJ2-7	CAGSPQGYEQYF
TRBV3-1	16	TRBJ1-1	CASSRLGGGQNTEAFF
TRBV4-1	15	TRBJ1-1	CASSLRLMMNTEAFF
TRBV11-2	17	TRBJ2-7	CASSAWTLRLSSYEQYF
TRBV5-6	14	TRBJ2-5	CASSFNLRKETQYF
TRBV27	14	TRBJ2-1	CASSLSTSGNEQFF
TRBV6-1	17	TRBJ2-2	CASSTHRGRKNTGELFF
TRBV28	17	TRBJ2-1	CASNRGGSGSTHNEQFF
TRBV15	16	TRBJ2-5	CATSRDRLYIAETQYF
TRBV7-9	16	TRBJ1-4	CASSPLGTATNEKLFF
TRBV20-1	14	TRBJ1-1	CSARDWEHRGEAFF
TRBV3-1	17	TRBJ1-5	CASSQGLLGRSNQPQHF
TRBV5-6	15	TRBJ2-7	CASSYPGTSSYEQYF
TRBV11-1	20	TRBJ2-1	CASSLAGTSGPRAWYNEQFF
TRBV20-1	19	TRBJ1-2	CSARDFRGETSAPNYGYTF
TRBV20-1	12	TRBJ2-7	CSARGRAYEQYF
TRBV28	15	TRBJ1-4	CASRGNRFPNEKLFF
TRBV5-1	14	TRBJ2-1	CASSASGAYNEQFF
TRBV7-9	16	TRBJ2-2	CASSARVVSDTGELFF
TRBV30	14	TRBJ2-7	CAWNILAGMDEQYF
TRBV12-3/TRBV12-4	20	TRBJ2-3	CASSLRDPSAAGDRPDTQYF
TRBV3-1	15	TRBJ2-3	CASSQLGTSTDTQYF
TRBV15	17	TRBJ2-7	CATSRDPPTGSSYEQYF
TRBV11-1	15	TRBJ1-2	CASRQSRGAGPPYTF
TRBV7-6	16	TRBJ1-2	CASSLAINTGGDGYTF
TRBV6-1	14	TRBJ2-3	CASRYLRGTDTQYF
TRBV28	15	TRBJ2-2	CATRRGRGDPGELFF
TRBV19	14	TRBJ1-1	CASLPMDAGTEAFF
TRBV28	14	TRBJ2-7	CASIPGTGSDEQYF
TRBV6-5	14	TRBJ2-7	CASKPGQGATEQYF
TRBV28	17	TRBJ1-2	CASSTWGQELLIYGYTF
TRBV7-9	16	TRBJ2-3	CASSAEGGDSTDTQYF
TRBV20-1	14	TRBJ2-7	CSACQLAGSNERYF
TRBV2	16	TRBJ1-3	CASRLPRTGGENTIYF
TRBV29-1	13	TRBJ2-1	CSVVGTGGGEQFF
TRBV6-2/TRBV6-3	11	TRBJ2-7	CASSSAGEQYF
TRBV6-1	14	TRBJ2-7	CASSELLSSYEQYF
TRBV18	16	TRBJ1-1	CASSSGSSTVNTEAFF